The source of this T cell receptor beta chain is a study of blood T cell repertoires in COVID-19. For the study at large: COVID-19 samples from acute and convalescent phases originated in the United States, Italy and Spain. In each case, the material was cDNA or gDNA derived from T cells, B-cell-depleted T cells, or PBMCs.

With 0 bases clipped from V and 7 bases from J, the junction kept 1 base outside the gene matches. The CDR3 length is 14 residues. Looked up from germline, CDR1 is SGHRS and CDR2 is YFSETQ. Original processing methods: The authors estimated nucleated cell counts from reference gene primer amplification. Clones were read by immunoSEQ multiplex PCR, and TCRdb kept only the in-frame ones, dropping some. The V and J calls and clone size come from that table; D and trimming were worked out from the DNA. This sample carries 65,000 to 70,000 clones, around 82% of them seen once, and the ten largest clones take about 16%.

The chain links TRBV5-1 to TRBJ1-6, with 7 bases that match TRBD1. The source of this sequence is an older man with active COVID-19. Sequenced sample: peripheral blood. The CDR3 loop is CASSLGGQNSPLHF. DNA of the CDR3: TGCGCCAGCAGCTTGGGGGGACAGAATTCACCCCTCCACTTT.